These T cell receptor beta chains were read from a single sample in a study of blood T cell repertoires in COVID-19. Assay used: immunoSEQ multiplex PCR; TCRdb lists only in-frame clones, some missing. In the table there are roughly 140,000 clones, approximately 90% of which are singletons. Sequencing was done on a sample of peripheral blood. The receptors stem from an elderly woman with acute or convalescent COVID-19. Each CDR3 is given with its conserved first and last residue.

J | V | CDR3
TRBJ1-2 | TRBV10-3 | CAISESPTPNYGYTF
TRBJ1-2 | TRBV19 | CASKSGGRADGYTF
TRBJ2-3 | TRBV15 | CATSRVGVTAGLDTQYF
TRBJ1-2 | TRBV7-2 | CASSYTGTARGYTF
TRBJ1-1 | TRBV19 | CASRSQGFATEAFF
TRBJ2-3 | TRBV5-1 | CASSLGQSVTDTQYF
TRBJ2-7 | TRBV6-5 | CASSYTGTGVEQYF
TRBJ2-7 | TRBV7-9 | CASSAQGGSYEQYF
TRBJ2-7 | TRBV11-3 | CASSLDPGRNEQYF
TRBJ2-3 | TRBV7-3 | CASSLGGGAPDTQYF